This T cell receptor beta chain was captured by sequencing in a study of read filtering for tumor transcriptome and immune sequencing. Overall study: Transcriptome libraries were built from DNase-treated RNA. General study points: Approximately 82% of IR-seq clonotypes had one read, totaling around 3.5% of reads; RNA-seq: about 74% and 41%. IR-seq captured clonotypes deeper and more reliably than RNA-seq.

Molecular barcoded adaptors covering alpha/delta and beta/gamma chains were used on 400 to 450 ng RNA. TCRdb re-called the reads with MiXCR, one entry per CDR3 protein. The data show about 46,000 distinct CDR3 sequences, 15% to 20% seen once. V lost 2 bases to trimming and J lost 2 bases; unmatched junction nucleotides: 1. The germline gives CDR1 PRHDT, CDR2 FYEKMQ (reference sequence). This CDR3 has 16 amino acids. This clonotype was counted ten times or more. Its target is unknown. The genes are TRBV13 and TRBJ2-2, with 11 bases lining up with TRBD2. This TCR was recovered from a donor at least 40 years old with multiple myeloma. Sequenced material: a population of CD138-negative cells sorted from bone marrow. CDR3 sequence: CASSLLAGGNTGELFF. The CDR3 coding sequence is TGTGCCAGCAGCTTACTAGCGGGAGGAAACACCGGGGAGCTGTTTTTT.